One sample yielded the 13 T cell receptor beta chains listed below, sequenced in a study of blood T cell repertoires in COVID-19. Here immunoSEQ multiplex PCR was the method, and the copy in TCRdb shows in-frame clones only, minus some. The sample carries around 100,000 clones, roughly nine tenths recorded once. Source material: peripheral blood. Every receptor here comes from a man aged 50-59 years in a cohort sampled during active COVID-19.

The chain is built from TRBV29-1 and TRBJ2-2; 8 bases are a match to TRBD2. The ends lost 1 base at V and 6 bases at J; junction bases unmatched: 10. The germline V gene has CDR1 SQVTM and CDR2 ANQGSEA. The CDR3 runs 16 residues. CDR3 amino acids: CSVEGDGLAGPGELFF. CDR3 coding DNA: TGCAGCGTTGAAGGGGACGGGCTAGCGGGCCCCGGGGAGCTGTTTTTT.

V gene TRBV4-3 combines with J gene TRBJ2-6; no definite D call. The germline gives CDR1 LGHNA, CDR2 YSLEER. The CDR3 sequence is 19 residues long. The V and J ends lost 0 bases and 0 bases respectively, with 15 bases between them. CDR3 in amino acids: CASSQDPPPGLSGANVLTF. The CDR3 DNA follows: TGCGCCAGCAGCCAAGATCCCCCCCCAGGCCTCTCTGGGGCCAACGTCCTGACTTTC.

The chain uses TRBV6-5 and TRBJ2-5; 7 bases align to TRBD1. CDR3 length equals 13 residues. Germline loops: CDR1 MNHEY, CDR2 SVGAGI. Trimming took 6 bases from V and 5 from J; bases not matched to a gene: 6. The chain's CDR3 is CASSSTGFETQYF. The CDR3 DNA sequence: TGTGCCAGCAGCTCGACAGGGTTTGAGACCCAGTACTTC.

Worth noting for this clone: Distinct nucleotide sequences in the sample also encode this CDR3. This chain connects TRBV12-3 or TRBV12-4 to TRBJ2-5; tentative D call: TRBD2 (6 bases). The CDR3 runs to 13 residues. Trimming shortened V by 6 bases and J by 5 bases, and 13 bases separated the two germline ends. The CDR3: CASSLTGGETQYF. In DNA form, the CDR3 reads TGTGCCAGCAGCTTGACTGGGGGGGAGACCCAGTACTTC.

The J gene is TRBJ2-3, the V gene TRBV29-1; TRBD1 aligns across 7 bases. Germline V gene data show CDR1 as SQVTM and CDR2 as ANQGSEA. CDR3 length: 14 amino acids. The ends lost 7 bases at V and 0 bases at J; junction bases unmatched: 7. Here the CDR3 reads CSDNRQGSTDTQYF. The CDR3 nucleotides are TGCAGCGACAACCGACAGGGCAGCACAGATACGCAGTATTTT.

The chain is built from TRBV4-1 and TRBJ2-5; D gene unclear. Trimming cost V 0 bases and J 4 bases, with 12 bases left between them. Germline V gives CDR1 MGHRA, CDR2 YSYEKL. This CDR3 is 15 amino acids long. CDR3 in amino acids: CASSQDSSLTETQYF. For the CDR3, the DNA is TGCGCCAGCAGCCAAGATAGTAGTCTCACAGAGACCCAGTACTTC.

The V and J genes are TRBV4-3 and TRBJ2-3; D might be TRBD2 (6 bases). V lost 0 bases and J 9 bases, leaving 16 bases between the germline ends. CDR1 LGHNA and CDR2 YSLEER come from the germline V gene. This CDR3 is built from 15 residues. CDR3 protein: CASSQDHRGSGTQYF. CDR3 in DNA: TGCGCCAGCAGCCAAGACCATCGGGGGTCAGGGACGCAGTATTTT.

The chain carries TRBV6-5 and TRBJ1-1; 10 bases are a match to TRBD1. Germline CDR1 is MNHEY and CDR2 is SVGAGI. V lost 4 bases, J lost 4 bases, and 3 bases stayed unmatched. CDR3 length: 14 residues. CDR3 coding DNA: TGTGCCAGCAGTTGGACAGGGGGAAGCACTGAAGCTTTCTTT. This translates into CASSWTGGSTEAFF.

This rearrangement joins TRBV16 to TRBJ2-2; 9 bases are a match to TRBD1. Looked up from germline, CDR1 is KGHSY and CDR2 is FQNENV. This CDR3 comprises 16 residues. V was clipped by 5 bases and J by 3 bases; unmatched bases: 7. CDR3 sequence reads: CASSSTGTGHTGELFF. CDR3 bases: TGTGCCAGCAGCTCCACCGGGACAGGGCACACCGGGGAGCTGTTTTTT.

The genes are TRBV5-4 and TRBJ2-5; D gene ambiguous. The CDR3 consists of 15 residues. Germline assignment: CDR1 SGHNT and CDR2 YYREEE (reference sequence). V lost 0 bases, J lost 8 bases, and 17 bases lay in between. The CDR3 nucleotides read TGTGCCAGCAGCTTGGGTGGCAGGCCCCTCGATACCCAGTACTTC. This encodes CASSLGGRPLDTQYF. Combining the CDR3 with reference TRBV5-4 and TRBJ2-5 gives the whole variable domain ETGVTQSPTHLIKTRGQQVTLRCSSQSGHNTVSWYQQALGQGPQFIFQYYREEENGRGNFPPRFSGLQFPNYSSELNVNALELDDSALYLCASSLGGRPLDTQYFGPGTRLLVL.

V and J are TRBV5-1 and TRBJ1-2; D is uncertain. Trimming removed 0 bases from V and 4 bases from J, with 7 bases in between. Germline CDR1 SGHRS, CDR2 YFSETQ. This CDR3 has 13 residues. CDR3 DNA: TGCGCCAGCAGCTTGGGCGGCCCCTATGGCTACACCTTC. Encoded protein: CASSLGGPYGYTF.

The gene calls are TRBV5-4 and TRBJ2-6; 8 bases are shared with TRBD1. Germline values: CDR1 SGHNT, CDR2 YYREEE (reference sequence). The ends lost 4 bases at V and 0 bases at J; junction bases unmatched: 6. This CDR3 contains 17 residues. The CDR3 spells CASSGQGLNSGANVLTF. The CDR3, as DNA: TGTGCCAGCAGCGGACAGGGACTCAACTCTGGGGCCAACGTCCTGACTTTC.

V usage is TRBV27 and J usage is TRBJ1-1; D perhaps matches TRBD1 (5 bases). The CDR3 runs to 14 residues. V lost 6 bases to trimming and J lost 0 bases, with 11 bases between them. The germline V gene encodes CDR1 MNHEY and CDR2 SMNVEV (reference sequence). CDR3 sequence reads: CASSRDSLNTEAFF. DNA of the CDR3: TGTGCCAGCAGCCGCGACAGCTTGAACACTGAAGCTTTCTTT.